These 26 T cell receptor beta chains originate from one sample sequenced in a study of OX40 agonist ivuxolimab in advanced cancers. Some clones are missing from TCRdb's copy, which holds only in-frame ones; the method was immunoSEQ multiplex PCR. The sample includes fewer than 85,000 clones, around nine tenths seen only once; the top ten take more than 0.3%. The source was CD4+ or CD8+ T cells sorted from blood, collected in a trial of the OX40 agonist ivuxolimab. The source of these receptors is an adult with an advanced solid tumor such as melanoma, head and neck, liver or kidney cancer.

The chain has TRBV29-1 and TRBJ2-3; TRBD2 might be the D (6 bases). Germline assignment: CDR1 SQVTM and CDR2 ANQGSEA. V lost 1 base, J lost 3 bases, and 14 bases lay in between. The length of the CDR3 is 15 residues. This chain's CDR3 is CSVEAGRGRTDTQYF. CDR3 bases: TGCAGCGTTGAAGCTGGGCGGGGCCGTACAGATACGCAGTATTTT.

The chain has TRBV19 and TRBJ1-3; weak D call: TRBD1 (6 bases). The germline V gene encodes CDR1 LNHDA and CDR2 SQIVND (reference sequence). The ends were cut back, 8 bases at V and 8 bases at J, with 16 bases in the middle. There are 13 residues in the CDR3. The chain's CDR3 is CASSGVLLDTIYF. The CDR3 nucleotides read TGTGCCAGTTCAGGGGTTTTGTTGGACACCATATATTTT.

The chain combines TRBV6-6 with TRBJ1-6; D might be TRBD1 (6 bases). The germline V and J ends were trimmed by 10 bases and 8 bases, with 18 bases remaining between them. Germline CDR1 is MNHNY and CDR2 is SVGAGI (reference sequence). The CDR3 totals 14 residues. CDR3 bases: TGTGCCACCCTTGTGGGGGGCGGGGATTCACCCCTCCACTTT. This gives the protein CATLVGGGDSPLHF.

The chain joins TRBV5-5 to TRBJ2-5; perhaps TRBD2 as D (6 bases). Trimming took off 5 bases at V and 3 bases at J, with 11 bases between the two ends. Germline V lookup: CDR1 SGHKS, CDR2 YYEKEE (reference sequence). This CDR3 spans 13 amino acids. For the CDR3, the DNA is TGTGCCAGCAGTTGGGACTCCGAAGAGACCCAGTACTTC. Translating it yields CASSWDSEETQYF.

The chain has TRBV27 and TRBJ2-7; a weak D match, TRBD2 (5 bases). With 5 bases removed from V and 3 bases from J, the gap between germline ends came to 20 bases. Germline CDR1 MNHEY, CDR2 SMNVEV (reference sequence). The CDR3 runs to 16 residues. The CDR3 loop reads CASSKSGVGLYYEQYF. The CDR3 DNA reads as TGTGCCAGCAGTAAGAGCGGAGTCGGACTTTACTACGAGCAGTACTTC.

This clone was observed a single time. The chain employs TRBV19 and TRBJ1-5; D is perhaps TRBD1 (5 bases). Per germline, CDR1 LNHDA and CDR2 SQIVND (reference sequence). Trimming left V 5 bases short and J 0 bases short, with 8 bases between. This CDR3 has 14 residues. CDR3 in amino acids: CASSPQGSNQPQHF. CDR3 in DNA: TGTGCCAGTAGTCCCCAGGGTAGCAATCAGCCCCAGCATTTT.

This clone was seen more than once but under ten times. This rearrangement joins TRBV19 to TRBJ1-5; 8 bases align to TRBD1. The CDR3 has 16 amino acids. Germline V gene sequence: CDR1 LNHDA, CDR2 SQIVND (reference sequence). V lost 3 bases to trimming and J lost 5 bases; unmatched junction nucleotides: 9. This CDR3 reads CASSISGQGLYQPQHF. The CDR3 DNA sequence: TGTGCCAGTAGTATCTCCGGACAGGGTCTCTATCAGCCCCAGCATTTT.

The chain couples TRBV4-3 to TRBJ1-3; D is unclear. V was shortened by 4 bases and J by 0 bases, with 13 bases between the two germline ends. Germline V gene data show CDR1 as LGHNA and CDR2 as YSLEER. The CDR3 loop spans 16 amino acids. CDR3 loop: CASSPSAKGSGNTIYF. CDR3 sequence (DNA): TGCGCCAGCAGCCCCTCCGCCAAGGGCTCTGGAAACACCATATATTTT.

The rearrangement uses TRBV27 and TRBJ1-1, with TRBD1 matching 7 bases. CDR3 length equals 17 residues. CDR1 is MNHEY, CDR2 SMNVEV, per germline (reference sequence). Losses at the gene ends were 5 bases for V and 1 base for J; bases not matched to a gene: 13. The CDR3 loop reads CASSLTGMRGPNTEAFF. The CDR3 nucleotides are TGTGCCAGCAGTCTGACTGGGATGAGGGGGCCGAACACTGAAGCTTTCTTT.

The V and J genes are TRBV30 and TRBJ2-3; D uncertain. V lost 8 bases, J lost 2 bases, and 8 bases lay in between. CDR3 size: 11 residues. Germline CDR1 and CDR2: GTSNPN and SVGIG (reference sequence). The CDR3 here is CARSLTDTQYF. The CDR3 bases are TGTGCCCGCAGTCTCACAGATACGCAGTATTTT. Filled out from reference TRBV30 and TRBJ2-3, the complete variable domain reads SQTIHQWPATLVQPVGSPLSLECTVEGTSNPNLYWYRQAAGRGLQLLFYSVGIGQISSEVPQNLSASRPQDRQFILSSKKLLLSDSGFYLCARSLTDTQYFGPGTRLTVL.

The rearrangement links TRBV18 to TRBJ1-1; a weak D match, TRBD1 (5 bases). The CDR3 loop spans 14 amino acids. Germline CDR1 reads KGHSH; CDR2 reads LQKENI. Trimming removed 3 bases from V and 3 bases from J, with 11 bases in between. The CDR3 bases are TGTGCCAGCTCACCGACAACGGGGGACACTGAAGCTTTCTTT. It is translated as CASSPTTGDTEAFF.

This chain joins TRBV6-6 and TRBJ2-1; D is tentatively TRBD1 or TRBD2 (5 bases each). The CDR3 runs 13 residues. The V and J ends lost 8 bases and 4 bases respectively, with 12 bases between them. Per germline, CDR1 MNHNY and CDR2 SVGAGI (reference sequence). The CDR3: CASGTDFYNEQFF. DNA for the CDR3: TGTGCCAGCGGGACCGATTTTTACAATGAGCAGTTCTTC.

The CDR3 DNA is TGTGCCAGTAGTATGGGAAGGGGTAGCAATCAGCCCCAGCATTTT. This translates into CASSMGRGSNQPQHF. This chain joins TRBV19 and TRBJ1-5; tentatively, D is TRBD1 (5 bases). Trimming removed 3 bases at V and 0 bases at J, with 9 bases between. The V gene's germline CDR1 is LNHDA and CDR2 SQIVND (reference sequence). This CDR3 has 15 residues.

The chain is built from TRBV28 and TRBJ1-1; D is unclear. Germline-derived CDR1 and CDR2 are MDHEN and SYDVKM. Trimming removed 6 bases from V and 0 bases from J, with 8 bases in between. CDR3 length equals 13 residues. Here the CDR3 DNA reads TGTGCCAGCAGAGTAGTATTGAACACTGAAGCTTTCTTT. Protein: CASRVVLNTEAFF. The full variable domain, in which reference TRBV28 and TRBJ1-1 provide the parts outside the CDR3, is DVKVTQSSRYLVKRTGEKVFLECVQDMDHENMFWYRQDPGLGLRLIYFSYDVKMKEKGDIPEGYSVSREKKERFSLILESASTNQTSMYLCASRVVLNTEAFFGQGTRLTVV.

The V and J genes are TRBV6-1 and TRBJ1-1; tentative D call: TRBD1 (6 bases). This CDR3 region has 14 residues. Between the trimmed V and J ends, which lost 6 bases and 3 bases, there was a span of 14 bases. The germline CDR1 and CDR2 sequences are MNHNS and SASEGT. The CDR3 loop is CASRKQGRDTEAFF. The CDR3 DNA sequence: TGTGCCAGCAGAAAACAGGGAAGGGACACTGAAGCTTTCTTT.

V and J are TRBV4-1 and TRBJ1-2, with TRBD1 as a possible D gene (6 bases). In germline, CDR1 is MGHRA, CDR2 YSYEKL. V dropped 1 base and J dropped 8 bases, with 20 bases sitting between them. The CDR3 contains 16 residues. The CDR3 DNA follows: TGCGCCAGCAGCCAAGTAATAGCGGGGGGCGCCCAAGGCTACACCTTC. Encoded protein: CASSQVIAGGAQGYTF.

V gene TRBV6-6 combines with J gene TRBJ1-2, with 8 nucleotides matching TRBD1. Trimming at V came to 6 bases and at J to 4 bases, leaving 7 bases not matched to a gene. This CDR3 has 14 amino acids. From germline, CDR1 is MNHNY and CDR2 SVGAGI (reference sequence). Here the CDR3 DNA reads TGTGCCAGCAGAACGACAGGGGAGGCCTATGGCTACACCTTC. It yields the protein CASRTTGEAYGYTF.

The gene calls are TRBV4-3 and TRBJ2-1, with D possibly being TRBD2 (6 bases). The CDR3 length is 16 residues. V lost 3 bases and J lost 8, with 20 bases in between. CDR1 is LGHNA, CDR2 YSLEER, per germline. The DNA of the CDR3 is TGCGCCAGCAGCCAGCAGTTTGCGGCGGAGGGCGATGAGCAGTTCTTC. This sequence encodes CASSQQFAAEGDEQFF.

The chain recombines TRBV7-2 with TRBJ2-1; D ambiguous. Between the trimmed V and J ends, which lost 1 base and 1 base, there was a span of 8 bases. The CDR3 covers 15 residues. Germline values: CDR1 SGHTA, CDR2 FQGNSA. The CDR3 here is CASSLDYPSYNEQFF. The CDR3 DNA reads as TGTGCCAGCAGCTTAGACTACCCATCCTACAATGAGCAGTTCTTC.

This chain connects TRBV10-3 to TRBJ2-7, with 9 bases lining up with TRBD1. This CDR3 spans 14 amino acids. Germline V gene lookup returns CDR1 ENHRY and CDR2 SYGVKD. With 10 bases clipped from V and 2 bases from J, the junction kept 9 bases outside the gene matches. The CDR3 DNA reads TGTGCCACCAAGCCGGACAGGGGAACCTACGAGCAGTACTTC. The encoded protein is CATKPDRGTYEQYF.

This clone has only one observation. The chain has TRBV4-1 and TRBJ1-3; 8 bases are a match to TRBD1. In germline, CDR1 is MGHRA, CDR2 YSYEKL. This CDR3 spans 16 amino acids. V was clipped by 0 bases and J by 4 bases; unmatched bases: 5. CDR3 sequence reads: CASSQEARGHGNTIYF. The CDR3 bases are TGCGCCAGCAGCCAAGAGGCCAGGGGGCACGGAAACACCATATATTTT.

The J gene is TRBJ1-1, the V gene TRBV5-6; D may be TRBD1 (5 bases). V lost 1 base and J lost 0, with 10 bases in between. The CDR3 runs to 15 residues. CDR1 is SGHDT, CDR2 YYEEEE, per germline. CDR3 protein: CASSLQGRVNTEAFF. The CDR3 DNA reads as TGTGCCAGCAGCTTGCAGGGCAGGGTGAACACTGAAGCTTTCTTT.

The chain combines TRBV5-1 with TRBJ2-1; 9 bases are a match to TRBD2. Per germline, CDR1 SGHRS and CDR2 YFSETQ. This CDR3 has 15 residues. J gave up 8 bases and V 5 bases, and 11 bases lay outside the gene matches. CDR3 region: CASSFTGTSSHEQFF. Written as DNA, the CDR3 is TGCGCCAGCAGTTTTACCGGGACTAGCAGCCATGAGCAGTTCTTC.

The J gene is TRBJ2-1, the V gene TRBV15, with TRBD1 matching over 11 bases. The CDR3 extends over 16 amino acids. The V and J ends lost 1 base and 8 bases, in that order; junction bases with no gene match: 7. Germline V gene sequence: CDR1 LNHNV, CDR2 YYDKDF (reference sequence). The CDR3: CATSRGDRGRRDEQFF. Written as DNA, the CDR3 is TGTGCCACCAGCAGAGGGGACAGGGGGAGACGGGATGAGCAGTTCTTC.

This chain connects TRBV19 to TRBJ1-5, with a tentative D call TRBD1 (6 bases). Germline V lookup: CDR1 LNHDA, CDR2 SQIVND (reference sequence). Trimming shortened V by 3 bases and J by 3 bases, and 12 bases separated the two germline ends. This CDR3 contains 15 residues. The CDR3 spells CASSIEQGNNQPQHF. The DNA for the CDR3 is TGTGCCAGTAGTATTGAACAGGGTAACAATCAGCCCCAGCATTTT.

The CDR3 loop reads CASSGKQGAIFHQPQHF. The CDR3 coding sequence is TGCGCCAGCAGTGGCAAACAGGGGGCGATTTTCCATCAGCCCCAGCATTTT. The J gene is TRBJ1-5, the V gene TRBV23-1, with 9 bases that match TRBD1. TRBV23-1 is identified as an open reading frame with a role that is uncertain. V shed 5 bases, J shed 5 bases, and the junction held 13 bases outside the gene matches. This CDR3 has 17 amino acids.